The rows below give T cell receptor beta chains drawn from one sample of a study of cytotoxic CD8 clonotypes in ibrutinib-treated CLL. The method was immunoSEQ multiplex PCR; TCRdb's version includes in-frame clones alone and lacks a portion of them. The table has 130,000 or so clones, 80% to 85% seen once. The input for sequencing was PBMCs, taken after 24 months of ibrutinib treatment. The receptors were gathered from a human donor with chronic lymphocytic leukemia. The CDR3 runs from the conserved cysteine through the conserved F or W. D genes are given only for firm matches. Rows give clone size only sometimes, using once, few, many, or a class for an expanded clone.

V,J,D,size,DNA,CDR3
TRBV5-6,TRBJ1-1,-,-,TGTGCCAGCAGCTTGCTTTTAGGCAGGGACACTGAAGCTTTCTTT,CASSLLLGRDTEAFF
TRBV9,TRBJ1-5,TRBD1,few,TGTGCCAGCAGCGTTGGGACAGGGAGCAATCAGCCCCAGCATTTT,CASSVGTGSNQPQHF
TRBV2,TRBJ2-7,-,-,TGTGCCAGCAGTGAACGGCGCGAGCAGTACTTC,CASSERREQYF
TRBV4-3,TRBJ2-1,TRBD1,-,TGCGCCAGCAGCCAAGCCGGGACAGGAAGAAGGGGCAATGAGCAGTTCTTC,CASSQAGTGRRGNEQFF
TRBV7-8,TRBJ2-1,-,-,TGTGCCAGCAGCCCCCTCAGGTTGGGCGTGTACAATGAGCAGTTCTTC,CASSPLRLGVYNEQFF
TRBV5-5,TRBJ1-4,-,-,TGTGCCAGCAGCTTGATGGGTGGCGTAGAAAAACTGTTTTTT,CASSLMGGVEKLFF
TRBV18,TRBJ2-2,-,-,TGTGCCAGCTCAGGGGCCGATTCGGGATACACCGGGGAGCTGTTTTTT,CASSGADSGYTGELFF
TRBV6-6,TRBJ1-2,-,-,TGTGCCAGCAGGTGGGGAGACTATGGCTACACCTTC,CASRWGDYGYTF
TRBV23-1,TRBJ2-2,-,-,TGCGCCAGCAGTCAATTCGAAAGACACACCGGGGAGCTGTTTTTT,CASSQFERHTGELFF
TRBV7-2,TRBJ2-6,-,-,TGTGCCAGCAGCCCTACGAGCGGCGCTGGGGCCAACGTCCTGACTTTC,CASSPTSGAGANVLTF
TRBV6-6,TRBJ1-2,-,-,TGTGCCAGCAGTGCCGGAGGGGATAACTATGGCTACACCTTC,CASSAGGDNYGYTF
TRBV10-3,TRBJ2-3,TRBD1,-,TGTGCCATCAGTGAGTTCGGACAGGGGTTCTCTGGCACAGATACGCAGTATTTT,CAISEFGQGFSGTDTQYF
TRBV13,TRBJ1-3,-,-,TGTGCCAGCAGCGTATACAGCTCTGGAAACACCATATATTTT,CASSVYSSGNTIYF
TRBV18,TRBJ1-1,TRBD1,-,TGTGCCAGCTCACCAGGGACAGGGGGCACTGAAGCTTTCTTT,CASSPGTGGTEAFF
TRBV19,TRBJ2-7,TRBD2,-,TGTGCCAGTAGTATAGATCGGCTAGCGGGGGACTACGAGCAGTACTTC,CASSIDRLAGDYEQYF